The 17 T cell receptor beta chains below were found in one sample sequenced in a study of T cells in Graves' hyperthyroidism and ophthalmopathy. Amplified regions were TCR beta CDR3 sequences from RNA transcripts. TCR CDR3 regions were first amplified by RT-PCR with HTBI primers. TCRdb analysed the multiplex PCR reads with MiXCR anew, one entry per CDR3 protein. The sample carries around 500,000 distinct CDR3 sequences, 11% to 15% recorded once. Sequencing input: blood. The receptors here all came from a middle-aged woman with Graves' hyperthyroidism.

The rearrangement links TRBV15 to TRBJ1-4, with unresolved D. Trimming left V 0 bases short and J 7 bases short, with 9 bases between. CDR1 and CDR2 (germline): LNHNV, YYDKDF (reference sequence). This CDR3 is 14 amino acids long. The CDR3 spells CATSRDPEPEKLFF. Written as DNA, the CDR3 is TGTGCCACCAGCAGAGATCCAGAGCCTGAAAAACTGTTTTTT.

This clonotype has at least ten counts. The V and J genes are TRBV7-2 and TRBJ1-4, with 7 bases identical to TRBD1. The germline gives CDR1 SGHTA, CDR2 FQGNSA. The CDR3 runs 15 residues. V lost 5 bases and J lost 8; bases outside the gene matches: 11. CDR3 nucleotide sequence: TGTGCCAGCAGCCTAAGAACAGGGGCCGTCGAAAAACTGTTTTTT. This sequence encodes CASSLRTGAVEKLFF. Full variable domain (missing parts from reference TRBV7-2 and TRBJ1-4): GAGVSQSPSNKVTEKGKDVELRCDPISGHTALYWYRQSLGQGLEFLIYFQGNSAPDKSGLPSDRFSAERTGGSVSTLTIQRTQQEDSAVYLCASSLRTGAVEKLFFGSGTQLSVL.

The CDR3 DNA reads TGTGCCAGCAGCGTGGGAGGTTCAAGGGAAGAGACCCAGTACTTC. Its translation: CASSVGGSREETQYF. The chain is built from TRBV9 and TRBJ2-5; a weak D match, TRBD2 (6 bases). The CDR3 sequence is 15 residues long. V was cut by 2 bases and J by 3 bases, with 14 bases left in between. Per germline, CDR1 SGDLS and CDR2 YYNGEE. The entire variable domain, with the rest obtained from reference TRBV9 and TRBJ2-5, is as follows: DSGVTQTPKHLITATGQRVTLRCSPRSGDLSVYWYQQSLDQGLQFLIQYYNGEERAKGNILERFSAQQFPDLHSELNLSSLELGDSALYFCASSVGGSREETQYFGPGTRLLVL.

This clonotype was picked up many times. This rearrangement joins TRBV20-1 to TRBJ2-5; D remains ambiguous. This CDR3 is 12 amino acids long. CDR1 is DFQATT, CDR2 SNEGSKA, per germline (reference sequence). With 8 bases removed from V and 5 bases from J, the gap between germline ends came to 15 bases. This CDR3 is CSLFWAAETQYF. DNA of the CDR3: TGCAGTCTATTTTGGGCCGCGGAGACCCAGTACTTC.

This clonotype was seen more than once but under ten times. The rearrangement joins TRBV10-3 to TRBJ2-6, with 9 bases lining up with TRBD1. Germline values: CDR1 ENHRY, CDR2 SYGVKD. J gave up 1 base and V 7 bases, and 8 bases lay outside the gene matches. CDR3 length equals 17 residues. CDR3 protein: CAITPGTGQSGANVLTF. The CDR3 DNA reads as TGTGCCATCACCCCCGGGACAGGGCAGTCTGGGGCCAACGTCCTGACTTTC.

This clonotype was recorded many times. This chain uses TRBV30 with TRBJ1-2; tentative D call: TRBD1 (6 bases). This CDR3 has 15 residues. Germline V gene sequence: CDR1 GTSNPN, CDR2 SVGIG (reference sequence). V lost 4 bases and J 5 bases, leaving 20 bases between the germline ends. The CDR3 DNA reads TGTGCCTGGATGGCGGGGGCGCGTTTTGGGTATGGCTACACCTTC. Protein: CAWMAGARFGYGYTF.

This clonotype was seen only once. The CDR3 nucleotides read TGTGCCAGCAGCCAAGGCAGGGGGAAAAATTCACCCCTCCACTTT. It encodes CASSQGRGKNSPLHF. The chain joins TRBV14 to TRBJ1-6; 7 positions match TRBD1. This CDR3 is built from 15 residues. Trimming removed 1 base from V and 7 bases from J; junction bases left unmatched: 4. Germline V gives CDR1 SGHDN, CDR2 FVKESK.

This clonotype has ten or more counts. This chain connects TRBV27 to TRBJ2-5; 12 bases map to TRBD1. The length of the CDR3 is 16 residues. Trimming cost V 5 bases and J 3 bases; bases outside gene matches: 7. Germline-derived CDR1 and CDR2 are MNHEY and SMNVEV (reference sequence). As DNA, the CDR3 is TGTGCCAGCAGTGTTTCCGGGACAGGGGGCAAAGAGACCCAGTACTTC. Translated: CASSVSGTGGKETQYF.

This clonotype was detected ten times or more. This sequence joins TRBV7-3 and TRBJ1-4; no firm D call. Germline values: CDR1 SGHTA, CDR2 FQGTGA. This CDR3 region has 13 residues. V lost 2 bases to trimming and J lost 8 bases, with 9 bases between them. The CDR3 coding sequence is TGTGCCAGCAGCTTAGACTGGGGAGAAAAACTGTTTTTT. Amino acid sequence: CASSLDWGEKLFF.

The V gene is TRBV10-1, the J gene TRBJ2-5; maybe TRBD2 (5 bases). Trimming cost V 4 bases and J 5 bases, with 11 bases left between them. Germline-derived CDR1 and CDR2 are WNHNN and SYGVQD (reference sequence). There are 13 residues in the CDR3. This CDR3 is CASSVASRETQYF. CDR3 nucleotides: TGCGCCAGCAGTGTTGCTAGCAGGGAGACCCAGTACTTC.

In this sample, this clonotype turned up many times. This chain uses TRBV7-3 with TRBJ2-7; D is ambiguous. The CDR3 has 15 amino acids. V was trimmed by 7 bases and J by 4 bases, leaving 20 bases between them. In germline, CDR1 is SGHTA, CDR2 FQGTGA. CDR3 bases: TGTGCCAGCACCGCGAGGTCTAGGTCCCAATACGAGCAGTACTTC. It codes for CASTARSRSQYEQYF.

This clonotype was recorded at least ten times. This chain uses TRBV7-3 with TRBJ1-3; D remains ambiguous. V lost 2 bases, J lost 0 bases, and 2 bases lay in between. From germline, CDR1 is SGHTA and CDR2 FQGTGA. This CDR3 comprises 13 residues. The CDR3 sequence is CASSLHSGNTIYF. CDR3 bases: TGTGCCAGCAGCTTACACTCTGGAAACACCATATATTTT.

About this clonotype: A much larger clone differs by one base, so this may be a read error. This chain joins TRBV18 and TRBJ1-2, with 10 bases fitting TRBD1. Germline-derived CDR1 and CDR2 are KGHSH and LQKENI. Trimming cost V 3 bases and J 5 bases; bases outside gene matches: 6. The CDR3 has 15 amino acids. CDR3 nucleotides: TGTGCCAGCTCACCGGATGGGACAGGGGAATATGGCTACACCTTC. Amino acid sequence: CASSPDGTGEYGYTF.

The sample holds many counts of this clonotype. CDR3 protein: CASSEGAGQETQYF. The DNA of the CDR3 is TGTGCCAGCTCGGAAGGAGCAGGGCAAGAGACCCAGTACTTC. V gene TRBV18 combines with J gene TRBJ2-5; weak D call: TRBD1 (5 bases). Germline V lookup: CDR1 KGHSH, CDR2 LQKENI. V lost 6 bases and J 2 bases, leaving 13 bases between the germline ends. CDR3 size: 14 residues.

This clonotype has at least ten counts. The genes are TRBV5-1 and TRBJ2-1, with a possible D match to TRBD1 (6 bases). Trimming took off 0 bases at V and 6 bases at J, with 13 bases between the two ends. Germline-derived CDR1 and CDR2 are SGHRS and YFSETQ. There are 15 residues in the CDR3. CDR3 residues: CASSLAVGQINEQFF. CDR3 in DNA: TGCGCCAGCAGCTTGGCCGTAGGACAGATCAATGAGCAGTTCTTC.

The table lists this clonotype with a few counts. V gene TRBV5-1 combines with J gene TRBJ2-2; 10 nucleotides line up with TRBD2. CDR3 length: 16 residues. The trim removed 0 bases at V and 5 bases at J, leaving 4 bases unmatched. CDR1 SGHRS and CDR2 YFSETQ come from the germline V gene. The CDR3 DNA is TGCGCCAGCAGCTTGGTTCCTAGCGGGAGTACCGGGGAGCTGTTTTTT. Translated, it gives CASSLVPSGSTGELFF.

This clonotype was picked up a small number of times. This rearrangement joins TRBV5-1 to TRBJ2-2; D not resolved. Germline CDR1 reads SGHRS; CDR2 reads YFSETQ. V shed 2 bases and J shed 5 bases, with 10 bases lying between them. The CDR3 has 14 residues. CDR3 protein: CASSLPQETGELFF. Written as DNA, the CDR3 is TGCGCCAGCAGCTTACCCCAGGAGACCGGGGAGCTGTTTTTT.